The T cell receptor beta chain under discussion was sequenced for a study of cytomegalovirus exposure and HLA in healthy donors. The CDR3 has 15 residues. Trimming at V came to 4 bases and at J to 8 bases, leaving 10 bases not matched to a gene. Germline loops: CDR1 MNHNS, CDR2 SASEGT. The primer mix had 60 Vbeta and 13 Jbeta primers. Using immunoSEQ multiplex PCR, the repertoire was profiled, and TCRdb retains in-frame clones only, with some absent. The sample has under 150,000 clones, around 78% seen once. This TCR was recovered from a woman aged 40 to 50 in good health and CMV-seropositive. This chain joins TRBV6-1 and TRBJ1-4, with 7 bases identical to TRBD1. The sequenced sample consisted of PBMCs. CDR3 loop: CASSVRQGFREKLFF. The DNA for the CDR3 is TGTGCCAGCAGTGTACGACAGGGATTTCGAGAAAAACTGTTTTTT.